This T cell receptor beta chain was retrieved from a study of response to subunit inactivated influenza vaccine. Study-level findings and limits: Every seasonal influenza vaccination brings in few new T cells, the authors suggested.

This clonotype occurred a few times. Its antigen is as yet unknown. Each CDR3 protein gets one entry after TCRdb re-called the RT-PCR reads with MiXCR. The repertoire holds 650,000 to 800,000 distinct CDR3 sequences, about 18% seen once, with about a tenth in the top ten. V shed 2 bases and J 6 bases; nucleotides not matched to a gene: 6. This CDR3 is 15 amino acids long. The V gene's germline CDR1 is DFQATT and CDR2 SNEGSKA (reference sequence). The material sequenced was PBMCs from blood, taken 5 days after vaccination. The chain combines TRBV20-1 with TRBJ2-2, with 10 bases lining up with TRBD2. The TCR originated in a middle-aged man who received an inactivated influenza vaccine. CDR3 in amino acids: CSARRRSGGAGELFF. CDR3 sequence (DNA): TGCAGTGCTAGAAGACGAAGCGGGGGGGCCGGGGAGCTGTTTTTT.